The table lists the clone carrying this T cell receptor beta chain with a few counts. The antigen is unknown. The data belong to a study of regulatory T cells in long-lasting Graves disease. V was trimmed by 4 bases and J by 10 bases, leaving 13 bases between them. This CDR3 spans 13 amino acids. CDR1 and CDR2 (germline): KGHDR, SFDVKD. As to time point: persistent/refractory GD, antithyroid drugs over 5 years with positive TRAb. PBMC RNA served as the TCR library source. Combining iRepertoire HTBI primers with Arm-PCR of CDR3 regions, the authors built TCR beta libraries. TCRdb reanalysed the multiplex PCR reads using MiXCR and keeps one entry per CDR3 protein. Of about 290,000 distinct CDR3 sequences detected, around 21% appear once; the ten largest clones hold just over 55%. Findings and limits, study-wide: Persistent cases of Graves' showed reduced TCR diversity relative to newly diagnosed patients. Repertoires from persistent disease leaned toward TRBV28, TRBJ1-2 and TRBJ2-5.

The source was peripheral blood mononuclear cells (PBMCs), collected when the disease was refractory, from a patient treated with antithyroid drugs. This sequence was found in a female donor with Graves disease. The rearrangement links TRBV24-1 to TRBJ2-4; no definite D call. CDR3 protein: CATSDTSAAIQYF. CDR3 in DNA: TGTGCCACCAGTGACACCAGTGCGGCGATTCAGTACTTC.